The entry below describes one T cell receptor (beta chain). This specimen comes from a study of Ad26.COV2.S vaccination and SARS-CoV-2 variants. Across the whole study: Intramuscular Ad26.COV2.S doses were given once or twice, 56 days apart.

Treatment specified: some 20 received Ad26.COV2.S at low or high dose, single or two shots; a few received placebo; per-sample allocation not given. Sampling happened 63 days after the first vaccine or placebo injection. Assay: immunoSEQ multiplex PCR; the TCRdb copy retains only in-frame clones and omits some. The sample includes a few hundred thousand clones, about nine tenths of them seen just once. The input for sequencing was peripheral blood, taken in a trial of Ad26.COV2.S vaccine versus placebo. The sequence came from a person aged 18-60 years who received the Ad26.COV2.S COVID-19 vaccine or a placebo.

Written as DNA, the CDR3 is TGTGCCAGCAGTGGATTATTTCGCCGGGACAGGGCTAACTATGGCTACACCTTC. This codes for CASSGLFRRDRANYGYTF. V is TRBV2 and J is TRBJ1-2; 9 positions agree with TRBD1. Germline V gene lookup returns CDR1 SNHLY and CDR2 FYNNEI. The CDR3 length is 18 residues. The V segment lost 4 bases and the J segment 0 bases; nucleotides outside the gene matches: 12.